This passage covers 9 T cell receptor beta chains from one sample sequenced in a study of blood T cell repertoires in COVID-19 (dated by TCRdb to the early 2020s). Library creation used the immunoSEQ multiplex PCR assay. TCRdb retrieved this table from immuneACCESS and kept in-frame rearrangements only. Not all clones are present; in checked studies, unresolved V genes account for under half, and no reason is known for the remainder. Here the sample has 150,000 to 200,000 clones; roughly 91% occur a single time. The ten largest clones add up to 2% to 2.5% of the sample. The sample comprised peripheral blood. These receptors were taken from a man aged 50 or older who had recovered from COVID-19.

The chain is built from TRBV9 and TRBJ2-1, with D hard to call. V was shortened by 4 bases and J by 4 bases, with 21 bases between the two germline ends. Germline values: CDR1 SGDLS, CDR2 YYNGEE. This CDR3 is 17 amino acids long. In DNA, the CDR3 is TGTGCCAGCAGCTTCCTAAAAGCGTCTAGGTCTTACAATGAGCAGTTCTTC. Translating gives CASSFLKASRSYNEQFF.

This clone appeared once. The chain recombines TRBV29-1 with TRBJ2-7, with D possibly being TRBD2 (5 bases). V was trimmed by 2 bases and J by 3 bases, leaving 17 bases between them. CDR1 and CDR2 from the germline V gene are SQVTM and ANQGSEA. The CDR3 is 15 residues long. The CDR3 region is CSVEMADTRDYEQYF. For the CDR3, the DNA is TGCAGCGTTGAAATGGCAGACACTAGGGACTACGAGCAGTACTTC.

The chain employs TRBV28 and TRBJ2-7, with a possible D match to TRBD2 (6 bases). Trimming pared 5 bases from V and 5 bases from J, leaving 13 bases between. Germline V gene sequence: CDR1 MDHEN, CDR2 SYDVKM. The CDR3 spans 13 residues. Here the CDR3 reads CASSPYPGDEQYF. The CDR3 nucleotides are TGTGCCAGCAGTCCGTATCCGGGGGACGAGCAGTACTTC.

The CDR3 sequence: CASRVTGINEQFF. CDR3 DNA: TGTGCCAGCAGGGTCACAGGGATCAATGAGCAGTTCTTC. The V call is TRBV2, the J call TRBJ2-1; D is possibly TRBD1 (6 bases). CDR3 length: 13 residues. The V end lost 6 bases, the J end lost 6 bases, and 12 bases lay between the germline ends. Germline values: CDR1 SNHLY, CDR2 FYNNEI.

This clone was seen once. The CDR3 DNA follows: TGTGCCAGCAGCTTAGGGGGAGGGGGACAGGGGACTTCCTACGAGCAGTACTTC. Translation: CASSLGGGGQGTSYEQYF. The rearrangement links TRBV7-8 to TRBJ2-7; 10 nucleotides line up with TRBD1. V dropped 1 base and J dropped 1; count of bases not matched to a gene: 10. Germline V lookup: CDR1 SGHVS, CDR2 FQNEAQ. CDR3 size: 18 residues.

The J gene is TRBJ1-1, the V gene TRBV11-2; no definite D call. Germline loops: CDR1 SGHAT, CDR2 FQNNGV. The CDR3 is 14 amino acids. The germline V and J ends were trimmed by 0 bases and 7 bases, with 12 bases remaining between them. CDR3 region: CASSLDGGAFEAFF. The CDR3 DNA sequence: TGTGCCAGCAGCTTAGATGGCGGTGCGTTTGAAGCTTTCTTT.

This clone was seen once. The chain links TRBV7-3 to TRBJ2-3, with 7 bases that match TRBD2. CDR1 SGHTA and CDR2 FQGTGA come from the germline V gene. J was trimmed by 2 bases and V by 5 bases; bases with no gene match: 10. This CDR3 is 16 amino acids long. DNA for the CDR3: TGTGCCAGCAGCCCGCGGGGGACCAGCACCACAGATACGCAGTATTTT. Translation: CASSPRGTSTTDTQYF.

In nucleotides, the CDR3 is TGTGCCAGCAGTGAAGTCACGGGGAACAGGGTCGGACCCGCCAAAAACATTCAGTACTTC. Protein sequence: CASSEVTGNRVGPAKNIQYF. This chain connects TRBV2 to TRBJ2-4; tentatively, D is TRBD1 (6 bases). Germline V gene sequence: CDR1 SNHLY, CDR2 FYNNEI. The CDR3 loop spans 20 amino acids. V shed 1 base and J shed 1 base, with 23 bases lying between them.

The gene calls are TRBV5-4 and TRBJ2-1; D ambiguous. Germline CDR1 SGHNT, CDR2 YYREEE (reference sequence). This CDR3 comprises 14 residues. The ends were cut back, 4 bases at V and 4 bases at J, with 12 bases in the middle. As DNA, the CDR3 is TGTGCCAGCAGCGCGGTTGACGGGTACAATGAGCAGTTCTTC. It translates to CASSAVDGYNEQFF. Complete variable domain (other parts from reference TRBV5-4 and TRBJ2-1): ETGVTQSPTHLIKTRGQQVTLRCSSQSGHNTVSWYQQALGQGPQFIFQYYREEENGRGNFPPRFSGLQFPNYSSELNVNALELDDSALYLCASSAVDGYNEQFFGPGTRLTVL.